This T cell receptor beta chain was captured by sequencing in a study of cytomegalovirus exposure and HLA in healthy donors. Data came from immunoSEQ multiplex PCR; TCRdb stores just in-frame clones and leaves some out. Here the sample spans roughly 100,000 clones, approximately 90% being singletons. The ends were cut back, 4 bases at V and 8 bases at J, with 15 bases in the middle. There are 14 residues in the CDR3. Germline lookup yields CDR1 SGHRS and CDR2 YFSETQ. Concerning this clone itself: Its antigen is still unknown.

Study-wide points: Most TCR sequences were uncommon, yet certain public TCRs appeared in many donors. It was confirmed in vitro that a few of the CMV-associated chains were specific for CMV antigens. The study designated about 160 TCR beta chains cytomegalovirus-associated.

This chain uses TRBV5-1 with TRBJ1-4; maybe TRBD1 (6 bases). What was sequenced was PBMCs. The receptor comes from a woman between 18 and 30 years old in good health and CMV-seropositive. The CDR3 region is CASSIGQGLEKLFF. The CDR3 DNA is TGCGCCAGCAGCATCGGTCAGGGGCTCGAAAAACTGTTTTTT.